This entry lists 3 T cell receptor beta chains sequenced from one sample in a study of immune reconstitution after stem cell transplant in scleroderma. TCRdb itself ran the RT-PCR reads through MiXCR, one entry per CDR3 protein. This sample has 2,500 to 3,500 distinct CDR3 sequences; 8.5% to 10% occur once, and the top ten carry 9% to 10%. This material was collected before or after autologous hematopoietic stem cell transplantation (not recorded which). Source of these receptors: a female donor with systemic sclerosis.

This clonotype is deemed medium-sized (0.01 to 0.1%). This chain connects TRBV9 to TRBJ2-7; D not certain. The CDR3 sequence is 14 residues long. Looked up from germline, CDR1 is SGDLS and CDR2 is YYNGEE. V was trimmed by 4 bases and J by 6 bases, leaving 17 bases between them. CDR3 in DNA: TGTGCCAGCAGCCCGGGCATCAAACCCACCGAGCAGTACTTC. Translating it yields CASSPGIKPTEQYF.

This clonotype was counted a few times. The gene calls are TRBV5-1 and TRBJ2-7; maybe TRBD2 (6 bases). The V and J ends lost 6 bases and 3 bases respectively, with 13 bases between them. Germline CDR1 reads SGHRS; CDR2 reads YFSETQ. The CDR3 covers 13 residues. The CDR3: CASTRWGGYEQYF. As DNA, the CDR3 is TGCGCCAGCACCCGGTGGGGAGGCTACGAGCAGTACTTC.

This clonotype was detected only a few times. This chain connects TRBV5-1 to TRBJ1-5; D ambiguous. The germline V gene has CDR1 SGHRS and CDR2 YFSETQ. The V end lost 1 base, the J end lost 3 bases, and 11 bases lay between the germline ends. The CDR3 extends over 15 amino acids. The CDR3 nucleotides read TGCGCCAGCAGCTTGTCGAGCAGCCACAATCAGCCCCAGCATTTT. Residues: CASSLSSSHNQPQHF.